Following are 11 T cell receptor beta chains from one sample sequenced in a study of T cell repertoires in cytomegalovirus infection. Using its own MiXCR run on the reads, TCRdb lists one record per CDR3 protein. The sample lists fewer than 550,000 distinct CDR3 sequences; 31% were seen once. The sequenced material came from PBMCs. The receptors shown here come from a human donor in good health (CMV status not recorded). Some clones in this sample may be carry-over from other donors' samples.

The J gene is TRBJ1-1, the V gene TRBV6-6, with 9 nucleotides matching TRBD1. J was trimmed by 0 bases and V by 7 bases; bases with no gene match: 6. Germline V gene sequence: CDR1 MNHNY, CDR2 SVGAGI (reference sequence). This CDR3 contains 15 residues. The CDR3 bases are TGTGCCAGCAAACTAACAGGGGGCTTGAACACTGAAGCTTTCTTT. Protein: CASKLTGGLNTEAFF.

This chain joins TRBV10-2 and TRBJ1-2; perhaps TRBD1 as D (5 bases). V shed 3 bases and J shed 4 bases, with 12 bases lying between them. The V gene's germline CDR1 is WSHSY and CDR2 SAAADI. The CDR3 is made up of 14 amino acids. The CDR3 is CASSDQGTGYGYTF. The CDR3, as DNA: TGCGCCAGCAGTGATCAGGGAACGGGCTATGGCTACACCTTC.

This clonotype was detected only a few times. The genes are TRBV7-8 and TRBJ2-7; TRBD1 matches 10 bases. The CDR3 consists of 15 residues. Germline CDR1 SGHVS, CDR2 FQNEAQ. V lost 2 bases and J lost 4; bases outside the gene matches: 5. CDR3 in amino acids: CASSLFGTGEYEQYF. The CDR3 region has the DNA TGTGCCAGCAGCTTATTTGGGACAGGGGAATACGAGCAGTACTTC. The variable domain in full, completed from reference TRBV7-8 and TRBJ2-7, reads GAGVSQSPRYKVAKRGQDVALRCDPISGHVSLFWYQQALGQGPEFLTYFQNEAQLDKSGLPSDRFFAERPEGSVSTLKIQRTQQEDSAVYLCASSLFGTGEYEQYFGPGTRLTVT.

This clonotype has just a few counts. The CDR3 protein is CASSYGTGDGQPQHF. The CDR3 DNA is TGTGCCAGCAGTTACGGGACAGGGGATGGTCAGCCCCAGCATTTT. The V gene is TRBV6-5, the J gene TRBJ1-5, with 10 bases fitting TRBD1. The trim removed 2 bases at V and 6 bases at J, leaving 4 bases unmatched. This CDR3 region has 15 residues. CDR1 MNHEY and CDR2 SVGAGI come from the germline V gene.

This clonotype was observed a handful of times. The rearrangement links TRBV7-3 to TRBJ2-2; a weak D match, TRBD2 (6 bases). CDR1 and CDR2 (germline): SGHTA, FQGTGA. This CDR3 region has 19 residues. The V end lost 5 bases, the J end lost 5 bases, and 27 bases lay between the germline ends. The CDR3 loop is CASSPKPGPGLQATGELFF. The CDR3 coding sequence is TGTGCCAGCAGCCCGAAACCCGGGCCGGGACTGCAAGCGACCGGGGAGCTGTTTTTT.

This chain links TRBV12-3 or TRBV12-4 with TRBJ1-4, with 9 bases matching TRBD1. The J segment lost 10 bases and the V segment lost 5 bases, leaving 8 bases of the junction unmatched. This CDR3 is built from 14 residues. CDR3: CASSAGTGKIKLFF. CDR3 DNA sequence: TGTGCCAGCAGTGCCGGGACAGGGAAGATAAAACTGTTTTTT.

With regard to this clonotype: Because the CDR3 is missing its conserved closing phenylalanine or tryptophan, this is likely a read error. Written as DNA, the CDR3 is TGTGCCAGCAGACGTTCGTCAGGGGGCCAAGAGACCCAGTACTGC. It specifies CASRRSSGGQETQYC. This sequence joins TRBV7-2 and TRBJ2-5; 7 nucleotides agree with TRBD1. CDR1 and CDR2 from the germline V gene are SGHTA and FQGNSA. There are 15 residues in the CDR3. V trimming: 6 bases; J trimming: 1 base; junction bases outside the gene matches: 8.

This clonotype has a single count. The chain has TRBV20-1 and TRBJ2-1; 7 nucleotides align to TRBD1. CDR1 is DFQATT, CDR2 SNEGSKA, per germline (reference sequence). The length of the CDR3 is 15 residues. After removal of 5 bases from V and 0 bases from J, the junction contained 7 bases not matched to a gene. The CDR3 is CSARRQGLSYNEQFF. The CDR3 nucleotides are TGCAGTGCTCGTAGACAGGGCCTCTCCTACAATGAGCAGTTCTTC.

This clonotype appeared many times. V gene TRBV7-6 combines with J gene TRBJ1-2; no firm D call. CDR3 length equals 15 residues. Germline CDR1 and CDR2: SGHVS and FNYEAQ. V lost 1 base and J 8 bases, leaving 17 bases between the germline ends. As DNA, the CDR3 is TGTGCCAGCAGCTTAGTTACCACAGCCCGCCGGGGCTACACCTTC. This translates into CASSLVTTARRGYTF.

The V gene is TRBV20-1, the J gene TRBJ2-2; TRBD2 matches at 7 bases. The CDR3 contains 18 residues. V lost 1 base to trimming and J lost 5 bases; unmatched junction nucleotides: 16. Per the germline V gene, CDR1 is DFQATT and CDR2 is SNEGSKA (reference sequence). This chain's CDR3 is CSARGAGGGFLGTGELFF. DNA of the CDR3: TGCAGTGCTAGAGGGGCTGGCGGGGGATTCCTGGGGACCGGGGAGCTGTTTTTT.

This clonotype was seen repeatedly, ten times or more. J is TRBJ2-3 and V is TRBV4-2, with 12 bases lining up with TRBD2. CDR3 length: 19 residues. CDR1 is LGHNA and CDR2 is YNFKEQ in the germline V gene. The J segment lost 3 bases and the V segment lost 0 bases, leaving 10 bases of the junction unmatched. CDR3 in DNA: TGTGCCAGCAGCCAAGATTGGGCTAGCGGGGGGGTGTGGACAGATACGCAGTATTTT. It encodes CASSQDWASGGVWTDTQYF.